This T cell receptor beta chain was retrieved from a study of T cells after yellow fever vaccination. Study summary: Some fractions had low cell numbers, and these were prepared with SMART-Seq v4 Ultra Low Input. Study-wide points: Subsequent booster samples again held most clones from primary vaccination (around 96% CD4, approximately 86% CD8).

Making TCR cDNA involved 5'RACE template switching, which added UMIs and a universal primer site. TCRdb called the 5' RACE reads again in MiXCR, with one record for every CDR3 protein. The table lists under 150,000 distinct CDR3 sequences, roughly 8% of them singletons. This clonotype was seen a few times. Its antigen is unknown. This CDR3 region has 17 residues. CDR1 SGHNT and CDR2 YYREEE come from the germline V gene (reference sequence). Between the trimmed V and J ends, which lost 10 bases and 5 bases, there was a span of 28 bases. This material consisted of CD4+ T cells sorted from PBMCs, taken 5 days after the yellow fever booster vaccination. The receptor's source is a man younger than 40 who received the YFV17D yellow fever vaccine. This sequence joins TRBV5-4 and TRBJ2-4; D may be TRBD1 or TRBD2 (5 bases each). In DNA form, the CDR3 reads TGTGCCGGTTCATTCCTCCGGGACCAAGGGAACGAAAACATTCAGTACTTC. This encodes CAGSFLRDQGNENIQYF.